Listed below are T cell receptor beta chains from one sample, sequenced in a study of T cell responses to AZD1222 COVID-19 vaccine. Sequenced by immunoSEQ multiplex PCR; TCRdb stores in-frame clones only, minus some. The data contain some 110,000 clones, roughly four fifths of them singletons. The sequencing here drew on peripheral blood, taken on day 0 of AZD1222 vaccination. The receptors here all came from an adult in good health. Each CDR3 is given with its conserved first and last residue. The order of the fields is D gene, clone size, J gene, V gene, CDR3 protein, CDR3 DNA. The D gene is left open where the match is weak. A clone size is listed for some rows: how often the clone was seen (once, few, many), or a class if it is expanded.

d_call: TRBD1; clone_size: -; j_call: TRBJ2-5; v_call: TRBV5-1; cdr3_aa: CASSSGPRDSLRETQYF; cdr3_nt: TGCGCCAGCAGCTCCGGTCCCCGGGACAGCCTTCGCGAGACCCAGTACTTC
d_call: -; clone_size: -; j_call: TRBJ2-5; v_call: TRBV20-1; cdr3_aa: CSAYIPETQYF; cdr3_nt: TGCAGTGCTTATATACCAGAGACCCAGTACTTC
d_call: -; clone_size: few; j_call: TRBJ2-1; v_call: TRBV19; cdr3_aa: CASSRGYNEQFF; cdr3_nt: TGTGCCAGTAGTCGGGGCTACAATGAGCAGTTCTTC
d_call: TRBD1; clone_size: -; j_call: TRBJ1-5; v_call: TRBV30; cdr3_aa: CAWRTTGGNQPQHF; cdr3_nt: TGTGCCTGGAGGACGACAGGGGGCAATCAGCCCCAGCATTTT
d_call: -; clone_size: -; j_call: TRBJ1-5; v_call: TRBV29-1; cdr3_aa: CSVGDFDQPQHF; cdr3_nt: TGCAGCGTAGGGGACTTCGATCAGCCCCAGCATTTT
d_call: -; clone_size: -; j_call: TRBJ2-7; v_call: TRBV19; cdr3_aa: CATAGLGQTYEQYF; cdr3_nt: TGTGCCACCGCGGGGCTCGGACAGACCTACGAGCAGTACTTC
d_call: -; clone_size: -; j_call: TRBJ1-4; v_call: TRBV5-1; cdr3_aa: CASSLEPGDATNEKLFF; cdr3_nt: TGCGCCAGCAGCTTGGAACCGGGCGACGCAACTAATGAAAAACTGTTTTTT
d_call: -; clone_size: -; j_call: TRBJ2-3; v_call: TRBV7-3; cdr3_aa: CASSPRTDTQYF; cdr3_nt: TGTGCCAGCAGCCCCCGCACAGATACGCAGTATTTT
d_call: TRBD2; clone_size: -; j_call: TRBJ2-7; v_call: TRBV5-6; cdr3_aa: CASSLGGLADPRNF; cdr3_nt: TGTGCCAGCAGCTTGGGGGGACTAGCGGATCCGAGAAACTTC
d_call: -; clone_size: -; j_call: TRBJ2-5; v_call: TRBV11-1; cdr3_aa: CASSLYEGGETQYF; cdr3_nt: TGTGCCAGCAGCTTGTATGAGGGAGGTGAGACCCAGTACTTC
d_call: -; clone_size: -; j_call: TRBJ1-5; v_call: TRBV7-9; cdr3_aa: CASSPLGGGNQPQHF; cdr3_nt: TGTGCCAGCAGCCCCCTAGGAGGGGGCAATCAGCCCCAGCATTTT
d_call: TRBD1; clone_size: -; j_call: TRBJ2-7; v_call: TRBV30; cdr3_aa: CAWSVPGQGVYEQYF; cdr3_nt: TGTGCCTGGAGTGTACCGGGACAGGGGGTTTACGAGCAGTACTTC
d_call: -; clone_size: -; j_call: TRBJ2-7; v_call: TRBV27; cdr3_aa: CASSLSWTSYEQYF; cdr3_nt: TGTGCCAGCAGTTTATCGTGGACCTCCTACGAGCAGTACTTC
d_call: TRBD1; clone_size: once; j_call: TRBJ1-1; v_call: TRBV27; cdr3_aa: CASSLGGTGLIDTEAFF; cdr3_nt: TGTGCCAGCAGCCTAGGCGGGACAGGGTTGATCGACACTGAAGCTTTCTTT
d_call: -; clone_size: once; j_call: TRBJ2-3; v_call: TRBV7-8; cdr3_aa: CASTRGDWPDTQYF; cdr3_nt: TGTGCCAGCACCCGGGGAGATTGGCCGGATACGCAGTATTTT
d_call: -; clone_size: -; j_call: TRBJ1-2; v_call: TRBV4-3; cdr3_aa: CASSQEGGAPGRYGYTF; cdr3_nt: TGCGCCAGCAGCCAAGAGGGTGGGGCCCCCGGGCGGTATGGCTACACCTTC
d_call: -; clone_size: -; j_call: TRBJ1-5; v_call: TRBV5-4; cdr3_aa: CASSFQSNQPQHF; cdr3_nt: TGTGCCAGCAGCTTTCAGTCAAATCAGCCCCAGCATTTT
d_call: TRBD2; clone_size: -; j_call: TRBJ2-1; v_call: TRBV7-6; cdr3_aa: CASSLAAAGLGRNEQFF; cdr3_nt: TGTGCCAGCAGCTTAGCGGCCGCCGGACTAGGACGCAATGAGCAGTTCTTC
d_call: -; clone_size: -; j_call: TRBJ1-5; v_call: TRBV6-6; cdr3_aa: CATRKQEYSNQPQHF; cdr3_nt: TGTGCCACGAGGAAACAGGAGTATAGCAATCAGCCCCAGCATTTT
d_call: -; clone_size: -; j_call: TRBJ2-1; v_call: TRBV5-8; cdr3_aa: CASSFSPPANVQFF; cdr3_nt: TGTGCCAGCAGCTTCTCCCCCCCGGCGAACGTGCAGTTCTTC
d_call: TRBD1; clone_size: -; j_call: TRBJ1-6; v_call: TRBV7-8; cdr3_aa: CASSFRTGRNNSPLHF; cdr3_nt: TGTGCCAGCAGCTTCCGGACAGGCCGAAATAATTCACCCCTCCACTTT
d_call: -; clone_size: few; j_call: TRBJ1-2; v_call: TRBV4-2; cdr3_aa: CASSQARVGFYGYTF; cdr3_nt: TGTGCCAGCAGCCAAGCACGAGTAGGGTTCTATGGCTACACCTTC
d_call: TRBD1; clone_size: -; j_call: TRBJ2-7; v_call: TRBV23-1; cdr3_aa: CASSQGTGTCEQYF; cdr3_nt: TGCGCCAGCAGTCAAGGGACAGGGACATGCGAGCAGTACTTC
d_call: TRBD1; clone_size: -; j_call: TRBJ1-2; v_call: TRBV10-1; cdr3_aa: CASTEPGQNSYGYTF; cdr3_nt: TGCGCCAGCACCGAGCCGGGACAGAACTCCTATGGCTACACCTTC
d_call: -; clone_size: -; j_call: TRBJ1-4; v_call: TRBV6-1; cdr3_aa: CASSEWREKLFF; cdr3_nt: TGTGCCAGCAGTGAATGGCGGGAAAAACTGTTTTTT
d_call: -; clone_size: -; j_call: TRBJ1-5; v_call: TRBV7-2; cdr3_aa: CASSLVGGGESNQPQHF; cdr3_nt: TGTGCCAGCAGCTTAGTGGGAGGGGGTGAGAGCAATCAGCCCCAGCATTTT
d_call: -; clone_size: -; j_call: TRBJ2-2; v_call: TRBV2; cdr3_aa: CASGGDSANTGELFF; cdr3_nt: TGTGCCAGCGGGGGGGACAGCGCGAACACCGGGGAGCTGTTTTTT
d_call: TRBD1; clone_size: -; j_call: TRBJ2-2; v_call: TRBV6-6; cdr3_aa: CASRDRGSTGELFF; cdr3_nt: TGTGCCAGCCGGGACAGGGGGAGCACCGGGGAGCTGTTTTTT
d_call: -; clone_size: -; j_call: TRBJ1-1; v_call: TRBV28; cdr3_aa: CASESPGRTEAFF; cdr3_nt: TGTGCCAGCGAAAGTCCAGGTCGAACTGAAGCTTTCTTT
d_call: TRBD1; clone_size: -; j_call: TRBJ2-7; v_call: TRBV28; cdr3_aa: CASSGRTGINEQYF; cdr3_nt: TGTGCCAGCAGTGGACGGACAGGGATCAACGAGCAGTACTTC
d_call: TRBD2; clone_size: few; j_call: TRBJ2-5; v_call: TRBV5-5; cdr3_aa: CASSLESSSGRLGGETQYF; cdr3_nt: TGTGCCAGCAGCTTGGAATCGTCTAGCGGGAGATTGGGTGGGGAGACCCAGTACTTC
d_call: -; clone_size: once; j_call: TRBJ2-3; v_call: TRBV6-4; cdr3_aa: CASSDRADTQYF; cdr3_nt: TGTGCCAGCAGTGACAGGGCAGATACGCAGTATTTT
d_call: -; clone_size: -; j_call: TRBJ2-3; v_call: TRBV3-1/TRBV3-2; cdr3_aa: CASSQGSRITDTQYF; cdr3_nt: TGTGCCAGCAGCCAAGGGTCGCGAATCACAGATACGCAGTATTTT
d_call: -; clone_size: -; j_call: TRBJ2-7; v_call: TRBV28; cdr3_aa: CASTDSSVSPYEQYF; cdr3_nt: TGTGCCAGCACCGACTCTAGCGTCAGCCCCTACGAGCAGTACTTC
d_call: TRBD2; clone_size: -; j_call: TRBJ2-7; v_call: TRBV7-2; cdr3_aa: CASSFYLAGVGYEQYF; cdr3_nt: TGTGCCAGCAGCTTTTATCTAGCGGGAGTTGGCTACGAGCAGTACTTC
d_call: TRBD1; clone_size: -; j_call: TRBJ1-2; v_call: TRBV7-2; cdr3_aa: CASSLFGQDYGYTF; cdr3_nt: TGTGCCAGCAGCTTATTTGGACAGGACTATGGCTACACCTTC
d_call: TRBD1; clone_size: once; j_call: TRBJ2-1; v_call: TRBV30; cdr3_aa: CAWRTGFYNEQFF; cdr3_nt: TGTGCCTGGAGGACAGGGTTTTACAATGAGCAGTTCTTC
d_call: -; clone_size: few; j_call: TRBJ2-3; v_call: TRBV18; cdr3_aa: CATVISGRDTQYF; cdr3_nt: TGTGCCACCGTCATATCGGGAAGAGATACGCAGTATTTT
d_call: TRBD2; clone_size: once; j_call: TRBJ2-7; v_call: TRBV5-1; cdr3_aa: CASSRPMGLAGLTETYEQYF; cdr3_nt: TGCGCCAGCAGCCGACCTATGGGACTAGCGGGGCTAACCGAGACCTACGAGCAGTACTTC
d_call: TRBD2; clone_size: -; j_call: TRBJ2-5; v_call: TRBV29-1; cdr3_aa: CSVPLTSGSGETQYF; cdr3_nt: TGCAGCGTTCCGTTGACTAGCGGGAGCGGAGAGACCCAGTACTTC
d_call: -; clone_size: -; j_call: TRBJ2-6; v_call: TRBV19; cdr3_aa: CASTSYLPNSGANVLTF; cdr3_nt: TGTGCCAGTACTAGCTATTTGCCCAACTCTGGGGCCAACGTCCTGACTTTC
d_call: TRBD1; clone_size: -; j_call: TRBJ2-1; v_call: TRBV9; cdr3_aa: CASSEGQGARNEQFF; cdr3_nt: TGTGCCAGCAGCGAGGGACAGGGGGCGAGGAATGAGCAGTTCTTC
d_call: -; clone_size: -; j_call: TRBJ1-6; v_call: TRBV7-9; cdr3_aa: CASTTYVGFNSPLHF; cdr3_nt: TGTGCCAGCACCACTTACGTTGGGTTCAATTCACCCCTCCACTTT
d_call: -; clone_size: -; j_call: TRBJ2-5; v_call: TRBV5-1; cdr3_aa: CASSLPGFYQETQYF; cdr3_nt: TGCGCCAGCAGTTTACCGGGTTTCTACCAAGAGACCCAGTACTTC
d_call: TRBD2; clone_size: -; j_call: TRBJ2-3; v_call: TRBV10-3; cdr3_aa: CAISERTSGRAGGTDTQYF; cdr3_nt: TGTGCCATCAGTGAGAGGACTAGCGGGAGGGCAGGGGGCACAGATACGCAGTATTTT
d_call: -; clone_size: once; j_call: TRBJ1-3; v_call: TRBV5-6; cdr3_aa: CASSFPRFSGNTIYF; cdr3_nt: TGTGCCAGCAGCTTCCCCCGGTTCTCTGGAAACACCATATATTTT
d_call: TRBD2; clone_size: -; j_call: TRBJ2-1; v_call: TRBV9; cdr3_aa: CASSPELAGGYNEQFF; cdr3_nt: TGTGCCAGCAGCCCGGAACTAGCGGGGGGCTACAATGAGCAGTTCTTC
d_call: -; clone_size: few; j_call: TRBJ2-7; v_call: TRBV19; cdr3_aa: CASSTWEAPGEQYF; cdr3_nt: TGTGCCAGTAGTACTTGGGAGGCTCCCGGCGAGCAGTACTTC
d_call: -; clone_size: -; j_call: TRBJ1-5; v_call: TRBV28; cdr3_aa: CASTRTYQPQHF; cdr3_nt: TGTGCCAGCACCCGAACATATCAGCCCCAGCATTTT
d_call: -; clone_size: -; j_call: TRBJ2-7; v_call: TRBV11-3; cdr3_aa: CASSLEGSYEQYF; cdr3_nt: TGTGCCAGCAGCTTAGAAGGCTCCTACGAGCAGTACTTC
d_call: -; clone_size: -; j_call: TRBJ2-3; v_call: TRBV6-5; cdr3_aa: CASSYAKGVGTDTQYF; cdr3_nt: TGTGCCAGCAGTTACGCGAAAGGCGTTGGGACAGATACGCAGTATTTT
d_call: TRBD1; clone_size: once; j_call: TRBJ1-1; v_call: TRBV3-1/TRBV3-2; cdr3_aa: CASSRQGGDTEAFF; cdr3_nt: TGTGCCAGCAGCAGACAGGGGGGTGACACTGAAGCTTTCTTT
d_call: -; clone_size: -; j_call: TRBJ2-2; v_call: TRBV3-1/TRBV3-2; cdr3_aa: CASSQWDSNTGELFF; cdr3_nt: TGTGCCAGCAGCCAGTGGGACTCGAACACCGGGGAGCTGTTTTTT
d_call: TRBD2; clone_size: -; j_call: TRBJ2-3; v_call: TRBV7-8; cdr3_aa: CASKSGGLTDTQYF; cdr3_nt: TGTGCCAGCAAGAGCGGGGGCCTCACAGATACGCAGTATTTT